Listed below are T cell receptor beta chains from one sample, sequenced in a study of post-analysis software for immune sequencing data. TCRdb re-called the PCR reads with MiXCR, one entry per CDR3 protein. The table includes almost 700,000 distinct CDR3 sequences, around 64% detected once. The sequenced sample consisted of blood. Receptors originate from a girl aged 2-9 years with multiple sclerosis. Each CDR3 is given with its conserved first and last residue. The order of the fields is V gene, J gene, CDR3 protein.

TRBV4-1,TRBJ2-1,CASSQERLIGGNEQFF
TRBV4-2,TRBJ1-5,CASSQGSVNQPQHF
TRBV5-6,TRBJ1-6,CASSLTGVNSPLHF
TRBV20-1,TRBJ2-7,CSAPQGLISYEQYF
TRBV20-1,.,CSARDLVGEYEQYF
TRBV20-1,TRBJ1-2,CSAREGHPFYGYTF
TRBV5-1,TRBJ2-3,CASSLQGRSDTQYF
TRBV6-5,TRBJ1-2,CASRTDSNYGYTF
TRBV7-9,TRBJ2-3,CASSTPGQGRADTQYF
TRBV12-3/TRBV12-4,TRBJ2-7,CASSPLRGAIYEQYF
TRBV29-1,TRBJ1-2,CSAKPDDGGYTF
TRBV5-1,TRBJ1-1,CASSPDTGGYTEAFF
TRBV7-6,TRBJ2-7,CASSLITGISYEQYF
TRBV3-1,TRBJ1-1,CASSHRQWSTEAFF
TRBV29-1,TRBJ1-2,CSVDFGGYTF
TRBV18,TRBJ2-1,CASSPRDRVNEQFF
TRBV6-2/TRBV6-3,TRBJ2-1,CASSYRPGTSGGSFNEQFF
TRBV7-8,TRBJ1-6,CASSPRPGTGGNSPLHF
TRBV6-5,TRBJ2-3,CASSNPGDTQYF
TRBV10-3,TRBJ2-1,CAISELGREQFF
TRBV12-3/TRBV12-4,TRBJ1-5,CASRQGGQPQHF
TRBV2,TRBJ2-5,CASSERSRETQYF